This T cell receptor beta chain appears in the sequencing data of a study of blood T cells in healthy people across ages. PCR was performed a second time for 7 to 11 cycles using a sample-barcoded 5' primer and a J-beta primer mix. TCRdb passed the 5' RACE reads through MiXCR, listing each CDR3 protein once. The data contain about 1.1 million distinct CDR3 sequences, around two fifths of them seen just once; the ten biggest clones take up 10% to 15%. Trimming removed 5 bases at V and 4 bases at J, with 7 bases between. This CDR3 has 12 amino acids. Germline-derived CDR1 and CDR2 are SNHLY and FYNNEI.

The chain uses TRBV2 and TRBJ2-3; the D is unclear. The clonotype originates from a young man in good health. Specimen: blood. The CDR3 DNA sequence: TGTGCCAGCAGTAACCACGCAGATACGCAGTATTTT. Protein product: CASSNHADTQYF. The variable domain in full, with the rest retrieved from reference TRBV2 and TRBJ2-3, is EPEVTQTPSHQVTQMGQEVILRCVPISNHLYFYWYRQILGQKVEFLVSFYNNEISEKSEIFDDQFSVERPDGSNFTLKIRSTKLEDSAMYFCASSNHADTQYFGPGTRLTVL.